This is a list of T cell receptor beta chains from one sample in a study of OX40 agonist ivuxolimab in advanced cancers. The protocol was immunoSEQ multiplex PCR, while the TCRdb copy is restricted to in-frame clones and leaves out a portion. The sample carries some 14,000 clones, around four fifths recorded once. This specimen was CD4+ or CD8+ T cells sorted from blood, taken in a trial of the OX40 agonist ivuxolimab. The receptors were sampled from an adult with an advanced solid tumor such as melanoma, head and neck, liver or kidney cancer. Each CDR3 is given with its conserved first and last residue. A D gene is named only where the DNA matches it firmly. Size tells how often a clone was seen (once, few, many) or the class of an expanded clone, and some rows leave it out.

>few|TRBD1|TRBJ1-5|TRBV28
TGTGCCAGCAGCTTGACAGGGGGGCATCAGCCCCAGCATTTT
CASSLTGGHQPQHF
>once|.|TRBJ2-2|TRBV6-4
TGTGCCAGCAGTGGGAGCGCCGGGGAGCTGTTTTTT
CASSGSAGELFF
>once|TRBD2|TRBJ2-7|TRBV5-1
TGCGCCAGCAGCCTCAGGACTAGCGGGAGGGTAGACGAGCAGTACTTC
CASSLRTSGRVDEQYF
>few|TRBD2|TRBJ2-5|TRBV13
TGTGCCAGCAGCTCGAAACTAGCGGGAGGGCGGGAGACCCAGTACTTC
CASSSKLAGGRETQYF
>once|.|TRBJ2-7|TRBV11-2
TGTGCCAGCAGCTTAAGCAGGGACGGCTACGAGCAGTACTTC
CASSLSRDGYEQYF
>.|.|TRBJ2-3|TRBV7-8
TGTGCCAGCAGCTTAGCCGCAGGCGCAGATACGCAGTATTTT
CASSLAAGADTQYF
>.|.|TRBJ2-3|TRBV11-2
TGTGCCAGCAGCCCCCTAAGGGCAACAGATACGCAGTATTTT
CASSPLRATDTQYF
>once|.|TRBJ1-5|TRBV28
TGTGCCAGCAGTTACATGTCTTCGCTGCCCCAGCATTTT
CASSYMSSLPQHF
>.|.|TRBJ2-1|TRBV7-6
TGTGCCAGCAGCTTAGCTACAGGGCGCGATGAGCAGTTCTTC
CASSLATGRDEQFF
>.|.|TRBJ2-2|TRBV10-2
TGCGCCAGCAGTGATAAGAGGGCAGCATTCCCTCTTTCGTCGTTGGGGGAGCTGTTTTTT
CASSDKRAAFPLSSLGELFF
>.|TRBD2|TRBJ2-3|TRBV4-2
TGTGCCAGCAGCCAAAGCCGTAGCGGGGGCCCCAGCACAGATACGCAGTATTTT
CASSQSRSGGPSTDTQYF
>.|TRBD1|TRBJ1-6|TRBV6-1
TGTGCCAGCAGTGAAGGGACAGGGAATTCACCCCTCCACTTT
CASSEGTGNSPLHF
>.|TRBD2|TRBJ2-6|TRBV27
TGTGCCAGCAGTGAAGCGGGGGGCCCTGGGGCCAACGTCCTGACTTTC
CASSEAGGPGANVLTF
>.|TRBD2|TRBJ2-1|TRBV30
TGTGCCTGGAGTTTAGCGGGAGGCCTGGATGAGCAGTTCTTC
CAWSLAGGLDEQFF
>.|.|TRBJ2-7|TRBV4-1
TGCGCCAGCAGCGACGGGGTGTACGAGCAGTACTTC
CASSDGVYEQYF
>.|.|TRBJ2-7|TRBV5-1
TGCGCCAGCAGCTCGGGACCCGGGGGCTTCAGCTCCTACGAGCAGTACTTC
CASSSGPGGFSSYEQYF
>.|.|TRBJ2-7|TRBV21-1
TGTGCCACCAAGGGAGCGGGAGCCTCTATCGAGCAGTACTTC
CATKGAGASIEQYF
>.|.|TRBJ1-2|TRBV7-9
TGTGCCAGCAGCTTAGGGGGACTAACCAACTATGGCTACACCTTC
CASSLGGLTNYGYTF
>.|.|TRBJ1-3|TRBV5-4
TGTGCCAGCAGCTTTCAAGGGGGAACTGGAAACACCATATATTTT
CASSFQGGTGNTIYF
>.|.|TRBJ2-7|TRBV28
TGTGCCAGCACCATATACCGGGACGAGACCTACGAGCAGTACTTC
CASTIYRDETYEQYF
>.|TRBD1|TRBJ1-2|TRBV5-8
TGTGCCAGCAGCTGGGGGCCCGGGACAGGGGTCGGCTACACCTTC
CASSWGPGTGVGYTF
>.|.|TRBJ2-7|TRBV7-8
TGTGCCAGCAGCTTAGAGGTAGCCTACGAGCAGTACTTC
CASSLEVAYEQYF
>.|.|TRBJ2-7|TRBV6-5
TGTGCCAGCAGTTACAAAGGCCCTGGCTACGAGCAGTACTTC
CASSYKGPGYEQYF
>.|.|TRBJ2-5|TRBV19
TGTGCCAGTAGCGACCTTGGGGGGCGGGTAGAGACCCAGTACTTC
CASSDLGGRVETQYF
>.|.|TRBJ1-2|TRBV6-5
TGTGCCAGCAGCACCCGTACAGGGCAGGCCTATGGCTACACCTTC
CASSTRTGQAYGYTF
>.|TRBD2|TRBJ2-7|TRBV27
TGTGCCAGCAGTTTTGTAGCGGGAGGAGGGGAGCAGTACTTC
CASSFVAGGGEQYF
>.|TRBD1|TRBJ2-7|TRBV4-1
TGCGCCAGCAGCACCTGGACAGGCTCTATACCCTACGAGCAGTACTTC
CASSTWTGSIPYEQYF